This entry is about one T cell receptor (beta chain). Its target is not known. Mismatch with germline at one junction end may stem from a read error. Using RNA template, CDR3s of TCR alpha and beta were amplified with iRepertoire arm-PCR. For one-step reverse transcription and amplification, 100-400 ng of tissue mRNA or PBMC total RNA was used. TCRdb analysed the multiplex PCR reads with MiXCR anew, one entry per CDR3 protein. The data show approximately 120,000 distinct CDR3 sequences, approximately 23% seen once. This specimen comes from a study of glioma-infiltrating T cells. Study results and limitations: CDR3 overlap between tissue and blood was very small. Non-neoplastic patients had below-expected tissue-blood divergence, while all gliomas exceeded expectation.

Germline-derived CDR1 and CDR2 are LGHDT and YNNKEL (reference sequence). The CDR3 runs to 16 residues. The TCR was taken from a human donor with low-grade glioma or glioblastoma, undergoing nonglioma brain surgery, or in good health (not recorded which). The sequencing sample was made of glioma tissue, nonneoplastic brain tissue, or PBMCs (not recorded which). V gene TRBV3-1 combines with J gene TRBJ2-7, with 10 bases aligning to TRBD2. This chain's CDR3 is CASIQDLGSGRAEQYF. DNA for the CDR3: TGTGCCAGCATCCAAGATTTGGGCAGCGGGAGGGCCGAGCAGTACTTC.